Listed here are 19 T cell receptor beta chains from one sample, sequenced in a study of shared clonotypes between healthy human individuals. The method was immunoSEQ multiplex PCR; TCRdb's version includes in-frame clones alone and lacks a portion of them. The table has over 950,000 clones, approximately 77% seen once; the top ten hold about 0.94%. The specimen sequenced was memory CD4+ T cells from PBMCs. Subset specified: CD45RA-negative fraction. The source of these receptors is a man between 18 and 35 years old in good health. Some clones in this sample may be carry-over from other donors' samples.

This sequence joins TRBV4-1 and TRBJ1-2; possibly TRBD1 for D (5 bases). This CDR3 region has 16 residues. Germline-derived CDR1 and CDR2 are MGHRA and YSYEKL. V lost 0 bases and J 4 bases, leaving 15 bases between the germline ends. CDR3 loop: CASSQDLYRSSYGYTF. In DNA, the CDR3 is TGCGCCAGCAGCCAAGATTTGTACAGGTCGAGCTATGGCTACACCTTC.

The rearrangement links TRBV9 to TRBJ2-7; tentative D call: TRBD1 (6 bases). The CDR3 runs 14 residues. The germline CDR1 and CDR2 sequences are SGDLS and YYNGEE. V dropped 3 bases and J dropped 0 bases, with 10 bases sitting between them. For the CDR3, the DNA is TGTGCCAGCAGCGCAGGGGTACACTCCTACGAGCAGTACTTC. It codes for CASSAGVHSYEQYF.

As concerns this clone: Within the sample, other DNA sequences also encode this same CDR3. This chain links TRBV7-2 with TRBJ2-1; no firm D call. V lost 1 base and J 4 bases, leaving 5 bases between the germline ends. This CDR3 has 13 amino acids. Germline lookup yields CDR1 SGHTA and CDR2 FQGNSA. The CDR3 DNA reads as TGTGCCAGCAGCTTAGTAGGATACAATGAGCAGTTCTTC. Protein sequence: CASSLVGYNEQFF.

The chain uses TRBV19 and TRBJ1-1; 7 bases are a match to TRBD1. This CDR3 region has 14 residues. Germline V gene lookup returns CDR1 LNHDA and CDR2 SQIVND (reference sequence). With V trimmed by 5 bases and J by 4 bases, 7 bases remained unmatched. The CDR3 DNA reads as TGTGCCAGTAGTCGGAACAGGGGTGGCACTGAAGCTTTCTTT. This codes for CASSRNRGGTEAFF.

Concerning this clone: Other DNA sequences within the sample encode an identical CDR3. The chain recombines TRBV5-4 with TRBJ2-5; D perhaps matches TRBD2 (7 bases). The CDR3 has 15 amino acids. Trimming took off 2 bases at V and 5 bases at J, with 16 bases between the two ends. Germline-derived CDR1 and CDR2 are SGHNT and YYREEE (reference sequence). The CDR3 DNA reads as TGTGCCAGCAGCTTAGGAGGAGGGAGGGGGGAGACCCAGTACTTC. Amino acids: CASSLGGGRGETQYF.

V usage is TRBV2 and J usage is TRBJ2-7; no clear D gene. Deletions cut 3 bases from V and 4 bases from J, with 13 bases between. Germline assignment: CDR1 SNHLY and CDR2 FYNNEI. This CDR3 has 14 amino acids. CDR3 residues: CASSEVPGVYEQYF. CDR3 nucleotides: TGTGCCAGCAGTGAGGTCCCTGGGGTTTACGAGCAGTACTTC. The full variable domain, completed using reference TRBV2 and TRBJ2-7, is EPEVTQTPSHQVTQMGQEVILRCVPISNHLYFYWYRQILGQKVEFLVSFYNNEISEKSEIFDDQFSVERPDGSNFTLKIRSTKLEDSAMYFCASSEVPGVYEQYFGPGTRLTVT.

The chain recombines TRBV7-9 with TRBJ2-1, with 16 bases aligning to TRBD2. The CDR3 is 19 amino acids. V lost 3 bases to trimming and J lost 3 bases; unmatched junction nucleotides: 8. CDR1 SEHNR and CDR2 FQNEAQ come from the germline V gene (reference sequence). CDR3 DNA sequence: TGTGCCAGCAGCTTGGGACTAGCGGGAGGGAGGATGCGCTACAATGAGCAGTTCTTC. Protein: CASSLGLAGGRMRYNEQFF.

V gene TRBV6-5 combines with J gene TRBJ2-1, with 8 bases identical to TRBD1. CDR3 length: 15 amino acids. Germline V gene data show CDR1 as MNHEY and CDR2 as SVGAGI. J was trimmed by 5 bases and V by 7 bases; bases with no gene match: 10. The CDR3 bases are TGTGCCAGCACACCTCGACAGGGGAAAGACAATGAGCAGTTCTTC. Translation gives CASTPRQGKDNEQFF.

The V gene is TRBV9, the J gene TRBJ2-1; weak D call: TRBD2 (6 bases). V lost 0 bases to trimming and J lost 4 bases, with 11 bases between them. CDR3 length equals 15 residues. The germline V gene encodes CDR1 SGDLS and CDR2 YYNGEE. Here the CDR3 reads CASSVAGAEYNEQFF. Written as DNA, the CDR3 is TGTGCCAGCAGCGTAGCGGGAGCGGAGTACAATGAGCAGTTCTTC.

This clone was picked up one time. The CDR3 here is CASRTQQGADGELFF. The CDR3 DNA sequence: TGTGCCAGTAGAACCCAACAGGGGGCGGACGGGGAGCTGTTTTTT. This chain connects TRBV19 to TRBJ2-2, with 9 bases that match TRBD1. The CDR3 is made up of 15 amino acids. With V trimmed by 6 bases and J by 7 bases, 9 bases remained unmatched. Per the germline V gene, CDR1 is LNHDA and CDR2 is SQIVND (reference sequence).

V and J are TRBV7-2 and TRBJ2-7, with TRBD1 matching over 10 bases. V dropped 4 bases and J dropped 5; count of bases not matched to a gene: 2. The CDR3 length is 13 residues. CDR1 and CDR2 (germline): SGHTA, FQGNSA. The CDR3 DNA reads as TGTGCCAGCAGCTCCGGGACAGGGGACGAGCAGTACTTC. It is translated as CASSSGTGDEQYF.

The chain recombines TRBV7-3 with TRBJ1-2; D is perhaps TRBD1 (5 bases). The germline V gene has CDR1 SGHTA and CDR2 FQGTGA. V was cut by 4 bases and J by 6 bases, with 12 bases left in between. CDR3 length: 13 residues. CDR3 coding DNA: TGTGCCAGCAGCTGGGGCTTCGGGGATGGCTACACCTTC. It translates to CASSWGFGDGYTF.

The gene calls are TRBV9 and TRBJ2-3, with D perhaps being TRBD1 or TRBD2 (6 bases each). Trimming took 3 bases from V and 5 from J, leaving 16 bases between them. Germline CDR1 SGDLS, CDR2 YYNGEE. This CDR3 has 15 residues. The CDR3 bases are TGTGCCAGCAGCGCAGGGGAGGTAGGTCAAGATACGCAGTATTTT. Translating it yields CASSAGEVGQDTQYF.

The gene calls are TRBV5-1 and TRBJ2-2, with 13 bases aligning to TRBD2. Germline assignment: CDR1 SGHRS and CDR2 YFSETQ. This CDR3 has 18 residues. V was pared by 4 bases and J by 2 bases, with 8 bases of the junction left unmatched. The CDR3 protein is CASSARGLAGSNTGELFF. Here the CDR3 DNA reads TGCGCCAGCAGCGCCCGGGGACTAGCGGGATCCAACACCGGGGAGCTGTTTTTT.

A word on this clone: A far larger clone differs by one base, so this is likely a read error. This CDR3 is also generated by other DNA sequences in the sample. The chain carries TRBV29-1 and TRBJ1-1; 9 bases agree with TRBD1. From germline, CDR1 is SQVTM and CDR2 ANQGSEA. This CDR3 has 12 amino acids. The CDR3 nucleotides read TGCAGCGGGGACAGGGTGAACACTGAAGCTTTCTTC. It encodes CSGDRVNTEAFF.

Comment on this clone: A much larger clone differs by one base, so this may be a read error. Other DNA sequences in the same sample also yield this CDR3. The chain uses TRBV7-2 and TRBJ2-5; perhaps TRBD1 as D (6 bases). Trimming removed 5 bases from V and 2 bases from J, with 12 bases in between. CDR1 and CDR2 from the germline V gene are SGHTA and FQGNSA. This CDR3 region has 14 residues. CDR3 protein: CASSPRTAQETQYF. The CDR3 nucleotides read TGTGCCAGCAGCCCCCGGACAGCTCAAGAGACCCAGTACTTC.

The CDR3 coding sequence is TGTGCCAGCAGCCTAACAGCGGGAGGGCCGGATACGCAGTATTTT. The encoded protein is CASSLTAGGPDTQYF. The V call is TRBV11-2, the J call TRBJ2-3, with 10 bases lining up with TRBD2. With V trimmed by 5 bases and J by 6 bases, 8 bases remained unmatched. Germline CDR1 and CDR2: SGHAT and FQNNGV. This CDR3 has 15 residues. The full variable domain, its missing parts supplied by reference TRBV11-2 and TRBJ2-3, is EAGVAQSPRYKIIEKRQSVAFWCNPISGHATLYWYQQILGQGPKLLIQFQNNGVVDDSQLPKDRFSAERLKGVDSTLKIQPAKLEDSAVYLCASSLTAGGPDTQYFGPGTRLTVL.

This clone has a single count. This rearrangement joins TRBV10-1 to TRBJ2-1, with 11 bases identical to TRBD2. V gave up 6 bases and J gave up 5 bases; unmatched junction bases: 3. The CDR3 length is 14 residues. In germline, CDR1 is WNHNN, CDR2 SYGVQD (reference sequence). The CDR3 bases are TGCGCCAGCAGCGTAGCGGGAGGGAACAATGAGCAGTTCTTC. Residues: CASSVAGGNNEQFF.

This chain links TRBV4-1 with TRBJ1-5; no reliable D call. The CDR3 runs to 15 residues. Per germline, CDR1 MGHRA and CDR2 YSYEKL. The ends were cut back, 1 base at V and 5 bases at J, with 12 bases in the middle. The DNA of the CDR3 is TGCGCCAGCAGCCAAGGGCAAGATTTTTATCAGCCCCAGCATTTT. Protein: CASSQGQDFYQPQHF.